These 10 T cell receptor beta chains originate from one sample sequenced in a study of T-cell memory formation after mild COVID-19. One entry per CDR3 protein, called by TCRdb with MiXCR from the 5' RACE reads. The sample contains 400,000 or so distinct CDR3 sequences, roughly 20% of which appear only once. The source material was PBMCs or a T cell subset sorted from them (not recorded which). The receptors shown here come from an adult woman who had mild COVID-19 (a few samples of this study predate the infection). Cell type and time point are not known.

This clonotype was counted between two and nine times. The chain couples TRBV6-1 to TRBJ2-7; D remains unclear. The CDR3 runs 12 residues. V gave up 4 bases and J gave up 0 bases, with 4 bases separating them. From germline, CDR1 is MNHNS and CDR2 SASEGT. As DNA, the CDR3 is TGTGCCAGCAGTGCTCCCTCCTACGAGCAGTACTTC. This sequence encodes CASSAPSYEQYF.

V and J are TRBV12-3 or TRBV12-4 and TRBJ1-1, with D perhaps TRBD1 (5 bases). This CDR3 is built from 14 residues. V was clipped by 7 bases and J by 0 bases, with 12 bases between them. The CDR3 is CASILSGLNTEAFF. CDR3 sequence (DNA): TGTGCCAGCATTCTTTCGGGGCTGAACACTGAAGCTTTCTTT.

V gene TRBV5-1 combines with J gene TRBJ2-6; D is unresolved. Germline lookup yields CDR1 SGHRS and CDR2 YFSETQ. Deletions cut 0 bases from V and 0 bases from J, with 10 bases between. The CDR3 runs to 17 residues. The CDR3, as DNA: TGCGCCAGCAGCTTGGAATTTCAGCTCTCTGGGGCCAACGTCCTGACTTTC. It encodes CASSLEFQLSGANVLTF. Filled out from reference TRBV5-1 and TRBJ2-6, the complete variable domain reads KAGVTQTPRYLIKTRGQQVTLSCSPISGHRSVSWYQQTPGQGLQFLFEYFSETQRNKGNFPGRFSGRQFSNSRSEMNVSTLELGDSALYLCASSLEFQLSGANVLTFGAGSRLTVL.

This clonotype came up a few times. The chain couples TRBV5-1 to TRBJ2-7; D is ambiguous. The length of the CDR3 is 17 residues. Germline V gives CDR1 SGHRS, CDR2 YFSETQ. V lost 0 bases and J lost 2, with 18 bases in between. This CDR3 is CASSLGSADRTTYEQYF. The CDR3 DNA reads TGCGCCAGCAGCTTGGGGTCTGCGGATCGGACGACCTACGAGCAGTACTTC.

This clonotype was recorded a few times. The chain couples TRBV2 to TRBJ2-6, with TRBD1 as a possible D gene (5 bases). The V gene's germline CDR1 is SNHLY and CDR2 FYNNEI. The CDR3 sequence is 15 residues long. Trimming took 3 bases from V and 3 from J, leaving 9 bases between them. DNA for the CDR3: TGTGCCAGCAGTGACAGGGTTGTTGGGGCCAACGTCCTGACTTTC. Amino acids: CASSDRVVGANVLTF.

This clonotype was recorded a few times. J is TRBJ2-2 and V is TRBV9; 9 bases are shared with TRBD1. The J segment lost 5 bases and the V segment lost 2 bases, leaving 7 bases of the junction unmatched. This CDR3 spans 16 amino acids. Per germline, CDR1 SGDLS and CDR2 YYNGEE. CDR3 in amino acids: CASSVDWTGETGELFF. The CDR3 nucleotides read TGTGCCAGCAGCGTCGATTGGACAGGGGAGACCGGGGAGCTGTTTTTT.

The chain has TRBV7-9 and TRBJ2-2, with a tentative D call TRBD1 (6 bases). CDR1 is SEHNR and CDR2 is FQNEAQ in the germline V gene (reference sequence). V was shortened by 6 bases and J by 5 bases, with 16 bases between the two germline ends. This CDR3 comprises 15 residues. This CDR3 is CASSFTARGTGELFF. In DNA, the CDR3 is TGTGCCAGCAGTTTCACCGCCAGGGGTACCGGGGAGCTGTTTTTT.

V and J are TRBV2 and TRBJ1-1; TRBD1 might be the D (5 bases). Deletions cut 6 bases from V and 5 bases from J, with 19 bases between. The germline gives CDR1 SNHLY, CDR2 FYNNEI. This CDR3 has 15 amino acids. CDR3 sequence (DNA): TGTGCCAGCAGCCCCCCCGGGGCCGAGGGAACTGAAGCTTTCTTT. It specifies CASSPPGAEGTEAFF.

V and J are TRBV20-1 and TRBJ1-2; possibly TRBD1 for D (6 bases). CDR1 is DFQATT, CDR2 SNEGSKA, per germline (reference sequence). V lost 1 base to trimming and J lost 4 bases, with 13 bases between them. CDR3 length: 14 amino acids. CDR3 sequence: CSARVRGPLYGYTF. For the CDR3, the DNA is TGCAGTGCTAGAGTCCGGGGGCCCCTCTATGGCTACACCTTC.

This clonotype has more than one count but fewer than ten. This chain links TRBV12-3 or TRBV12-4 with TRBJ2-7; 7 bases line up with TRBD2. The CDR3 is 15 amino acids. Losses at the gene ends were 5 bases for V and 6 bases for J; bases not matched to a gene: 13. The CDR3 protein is CASSPAAGTNFEQYF. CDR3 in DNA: TGTGCCAGCAGTCCGGCCGCCGGGACTAACTTCGAGCAGTACTTC.